This T cell receptor (beta chain) was found in a study of OX40 agonist ivuxolimab in advanced cancers. Study-wide background: Of the participants, 40% had some prior anti-PD-1, anti-PD-L1 or anti-CTLA-4 therapy, which was allowed. Partial response was recorded in three patients: one hepatocellular carcinoma and two cutaneous melanoma cases. Findings and limits, study-wide: Among the nonresponders, some also had low normalized T-cell clonal expansion. Expanded clones were, on average, more numerous among CD8+ T cells than CD4+.

Assay: immunoSEQ multiplex PCR; the TCRdb copy retains only in-frame clones and omits some. The table shows tens of thousands of clones, with about 80% occurring only once. This clone was observed a single time. Antigen unknown. The CDR3 runs to 13 residues. Germline-derived CDR1 and CDR2 are LNHDA and SQIVND (reference sequence). Trimming shortened V by 5 bases and J by 7 bases, and 12 bases separated the two germline ends. This chain uses TRBV19 with TRBJ1-5; D uncertain. The material was CD4+ or CD8+ T cells sorted from blood, obtained in a trial of the OX40 agonist ivuxolimab. This receptor was obtained from an adult with an advanced solid tumor such as melanoma, head and neck, liver or kidney cancer. The CDR3 nucleotides are TGTGCCAGTAGTCCTCGCACGTACCAGCCCCAGCATTTT. It is translated as CASSPRTYQPQHF.